The 10 T cell receptor beta chains below all came from one sample that was sequenced in a study of blood T cell repertoires in COVID-19. The assay was immunoSEQ multiplex PCR, and TCRdb's table has in-frame clones only and misses some. The table lists 170,000 or so clones, more than 85% of them singletons, with 2.7% in the top ten. Sequenced material: peripheral blood. The receptors stem from a man aged 40-49 years with active or convalescent COVID-19.

The V call is TRBV6-5, the J call TRBJ1-5; 9 bases map to TRBD1. The CDR3 has 14 amino acids. Germline V gene sequence: CDR1 MNHEY, CDR2 SVGAGI. V was pared by 7 bases and J by 5 bases, with 6 bases of the junction left unmatched. As DNA, the CDR3 is TGTGCCAGCACTAACAGGGGGCCCGATCAGCCCCAGCATTTT. This codes for CASTNRGPDQPQHF.

The J gene is TRBJ2-2, the V gene TRBV19; D perhaps matches TRBD1 (5 bases). Germline CDR1 and CDR2: LNHDA and SQIVND (reference sequence). The CDR3 totals 17 residues. Deletions cut 2 bases from V and 1 base from J, with 14 bases between. CDR3 sequence: CASSINWGSLNTGELFF. The CDR3 DNA reads TGTGCCAGTAGTATAAATTGGGGCAGCTTGAACACCGGGGAGCTGTTTTTT.

The chain recombines TRBV27 with TRBJ1-2, with 10 bases fitting TRBD1. With 5 bases clipped from V and 4 bases from J, the junction kept 10 bases outside the gene matches. CDR3 size: 16 residues. Germline loops: CDR1 MNHEY, CDR2 SMNVEV (reference sequence). CDR3 sequence: CASSKTGTGAPYGYTF. CDR3 bases: TGTGCCAGCAGTAAAACCGGGACAGGGGCCCCCTATGGCTACACCTTC.

This sequence joins TRBV7-8 and TRBJ1-2, with D possibly being TRBD1 (5 bases). The germline V gene has CDR1 SGHVS and CDR2 FQNEAQ. Trimming shortened V by 4 bases and J by 0 bases, and 18 bases separated the two germline ends. The CDR3 extends over 17 amino acids. CDR3 sequence (DNA): TGTGCCAGCAGCTCCGGACCGTCAGGGTACTCTAACTATGGCTACACCTTC. Translating it yields CASSSGPSGYSNYGYTF.

This clone occurred a few times. The chain carries TRBV7-9 and TRBJ2-7; 8 nucleotides line up with TRBD1. The CDR3 contains 14 residues. V lost 1 base to trimming and J lost 5 bases; unmatched junction nucleotides: 4. From germline, CDR1 is SEHNR and CDR2 FQNEAQ (reference sequence). The CDR3 protein is CASSLGTGYDEQYF. CDR3 nucleotides: TGTGCCAGCAGCTTAGGGACAGGGTACGACGAGCAGTACTTC.

The chain uses TRBV7-6 and TRBJ2-6; 11 bases agree with TRBD1. CDR1 and CDR2 (germline): SGHVS, FNYEAQ. The V and J ends lost 1 base and 4 bases, in that order; junction bases with no gene match: 6. The CDR3 extends over 18 amino acids. Written as DNA, the CDR3 is TGTGCCAGCAGCTTAGGGACAGGGGGCGCACAGGGGGCCAACGTCCTGACTTTC. Amino acid sequence: CASSLGTGGAQGANVLTF.

V gene TRBV28 combines with J gene TRBJ2-7; 9 nucleotides match TRBD2. The CDR3 is 14 residues long. Germline values: CDR1 MDHEN, CDR2 SYDVKM. V dropped 3 bases and J dropped 6; count of bases not matched to a gene: 6. This CDR3 reads CASSLSSGAAEQYF. In nucleotides, the CDR3 is TGTGCCAGCAGTTTGTCTAGCGGGGCAGCCGAGCAGTACTTC.

The rearrangement links TRBV19 to TRBJ1-5; D uncertain. Trimming left V 5 bases short and J 7 bases short, with 21 bases between. CDR1 is LNHDA and CDR2 is SQIVND in the germline V gene (reference sequence). The length of the CDR3 is 16 residues. The CDR3 here is CASSLYGGPGRQPQHF. Here the CDR3 DNA reads TGTGCCAGTAGTCTCTACGGAGGGCCAGGCCGGCAGCCCCAGCATTTT.

Points on this clone: An end of the junction does not agree with germline; a read error may underlie this. The chain carries TRBV28 and TRBJ2-7; D remains unclear. CDR3 length: 16 residues. Germline CDR1 is MDHEN and CDR2 is SYDVKM. The CDR3: CASSSLSRVVVYGQYF. CDR3 nucleotides: TGTGCCAGCAGTTCCCTTTCCCGAGTTGTTGTTTACGGGCAGTACTTC.

The chain recombines TRBV19 with TRBJ1-1; tentative D call: TRBD1 (6 bases). Looked up from germline, CDR1 is LNHDA and CDR2 is SQIVND (reference sequence). Trimming stripped 3 bases from V and 1 base from J, with 9 bases between. The CDR3 runs to 14 residues. Written as DNA, the CDR3 is TGTGCCAGTAGTATCACAGGGTCGAACACTGAAGCTTTCTTT. Residues: CASSITGSNTEAFF.